This is a list of T cell receptor beta chains from one sample in a study of blood T cell repertoires in COVID-19. Sequenced by immunoSEQ multiplex PCR; TCRdb stores in-frame clones only, minus some. The sample includes fewer than 350,000 clones, 90% of them seen just once. Specimen: PBMCs or T cells enriched from blood (not recorded which). The source is a woman between 18 and 30 years old with acute COVID-19. CDR3s include the opening cysteine and the closing phenylalanine or tryptophan. Each record gives: D gene, V gene, J gene, clone size, CDR3 DNA, CDR3 protein. The D gene is left open where the match is weak. Rows may omit the clone size; those that give it use once, few, many or a size class.

d_call: TRBD1; v_call: TRBV19; j_call: TRBJ2-1; clone_size: NA; cdr3_nt: TGTGCCAGTAAGGACAGGACCCCCTACAATGAGCAGTTCTTC; cdr3_aa: CASKDRTPYNEQFF
d_call: NA; v_call: TRBV15; j_call: TRBJ2-1; clone_size: NA; cdr3_nt: TGTGCCACCAGCAGCGAAGGACAATCCTACAATGAGCAGTTCTTC; cdr3_aa: CATSSEGQSYNEQFF
d_call: TRBD1; v_call: TRBV7-2; j_call: TRBJ1-3; clone_size: NA; cdr3_nt: TGTGCCAGCAGCTTAGGGGACAGGCTGGCTGGAAACACCATATATTTT; cdr3_aa: CASSLGDRLAGNTIYF
d_call: TRBD1; v_call: TRBV6-5; j_call: TRBJ2-7; clone_size: NA; cdr3_nt: TGTGCCAGCAGTTACATAGGGACAGGGGACGAGCAGTACTTC; cdr3_aa: CASSYIGTGDEQYF
d_call: NA; v_call: TRBV19; j_call: TRBJ1-1; clone_size: NA; cdr3_nt: TGTGCCAGTAGTAGCCAAGTCGGGGGGACTGAAGCTTTCTTT; cdr3_aa: CASSSQVGGTEAFF
d_call: TRBD2; v_call: TRBV9; j_call: TRBJ2-3; clone_size: NA; cdr3_nt: TGTGCCAGCAGCGTAGGGGGACTAGCGGGAGGCACAGATACGCAGTATTTT; cdr3_aa: CASSVGGLAGGTDTQYF
d_call: TRBD2; v_call: TRBV4-1; j_call: TRBJ2-7; clone_size: once; cdr3_nt: TGCGCCAGCAGCCCGACTCGTTGGACTAGCGGGACCTCTGCCTACGAGCAGTACTTC; cdr3_aa: CASSPTRWTSGTSAYEQYF
d_call: NA; v_call: TRBV7-9; j_call: TRBJ2-1; clone_size: NA; cdr3_nt: TGTGCCAGCAGTCTTAGCGTGGCGGAGCATGAGCAGTTCTTC; cdr3_aa: CASSLSVAEHEQFF
d_call: NA; v_call: TRBV12-3/TRBV12-4; j_call: TRBJ2-7; clone_size: once; cdr3_nt: TGTGCCAGCAGTTTCGGGGTACTGTACGAGCAGTACTTC; cdr3_aa: CASSFGVLYEQYF
d_call: NA; v_call: TRBV27; j_call: TRBJ2-7; clone_size: NA; cdr3_nt: TGTGCCAGCAGTGCGCAGGGCTTTAGCTCCTACGAGCAGTACTTC; cdr3_aa: CASSAQGFSSYEQYF
d_call: TRBD2; v_call: TRBV5-4; j_call: TRBJ2-1; clone_size: NA; cdr3_nt: TGTGCCAGCAGCTTGCGCCGACTAGCGGATTACAATGAGCAGTTCTTC; cdr3_aa: CASSLRRLADYNEQFF
d_call: TRBD2; v_call: TRBV25-1; j_call: TRBJ2-7; clone_size: NA; cdr3_nt: TGTGCCAGCAAACCGGGACTAGCGGGAGGGCGGGACTCCTACGAGCAGTACTTC; cdr3_aa: CASKPGLAGGRDSYEQYF
d_call: TRBD2; v_call: TRBV18; j_call: TRBJ2-5; clone_size: NA; cdr3_nt: TGTGCCAGCTCACCTCCGGGGGGAAGAGAGGAGACCCAGTACTTC; cdr3_aa: CASSPPGGREETQYF
d_call: TRBD1; v_call: TRBV4-1; j_call: TRBJ1-2; clone_size: NA; cdr3_nt: TGCGCCAGCAGCCACCCGGGACAGGGGGGCTCTGGCTACACCTTC; cdr3_aa: CASSHPGQGGSGYTF
d_call: TRBD1; v_call: TRBV30; j_call: TRBJ2-1; clone_size: NA; cdr3_nt: TGTGCCTGGAGTGTACTCAGACAGGGGAGTGACTACAATGAGCAGTTCTTC; cdr3_aa: CAWSVLRQGSDYNEQFF
d_call: NA; v_call: TRBV4-2; j_call: TRBJ2-5; clone_size: NA; cdr3_nt: TGTGCCAGCAGCCAAGAGGGGAGGAGCCAAGAGACCCAGTACTTC; cdr3_aa: CASSQEGRSQETQYF
d_call: TRBD1; v_call: TRBV19; j_call: TRBJ2-1; clone_size: NA; cdr3_nt: TGTGCCAGTAGTATGATTACCCCTAAGACAGGGGGCTACTACAATGAGCAGTTCTTC; cdr3_aa: CASSMITPKTGGYYNEQFF